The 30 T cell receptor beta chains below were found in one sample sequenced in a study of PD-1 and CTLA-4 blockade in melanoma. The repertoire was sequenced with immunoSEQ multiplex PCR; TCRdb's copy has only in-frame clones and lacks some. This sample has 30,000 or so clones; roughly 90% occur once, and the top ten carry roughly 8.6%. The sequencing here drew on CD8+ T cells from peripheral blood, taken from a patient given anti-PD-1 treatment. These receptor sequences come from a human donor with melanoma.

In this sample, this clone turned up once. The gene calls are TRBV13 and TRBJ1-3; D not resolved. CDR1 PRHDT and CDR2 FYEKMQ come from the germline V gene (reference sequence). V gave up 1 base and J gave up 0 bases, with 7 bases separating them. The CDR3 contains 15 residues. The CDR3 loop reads CASSLVAGSGNTIYF. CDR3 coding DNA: TGTGCCAGCAGCTTAGTTGCAGGCTCTGGAAACACCATATATTTT. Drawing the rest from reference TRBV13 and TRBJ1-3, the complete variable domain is AAGVIQSPRHLIKEKRETATLKCYPIPRHDTVYWYQQGPGQDPQFLISFYEKMQSDKGSIPDRFSAQQFSDYHSELNMSSLELGDSALYFCASSLVAGSGNTIYFGEGSWLTVV.

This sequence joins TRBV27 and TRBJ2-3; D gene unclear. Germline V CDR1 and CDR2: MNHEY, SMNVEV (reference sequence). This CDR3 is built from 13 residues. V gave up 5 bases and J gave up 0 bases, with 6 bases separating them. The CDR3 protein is CASSDTSTDTQYF. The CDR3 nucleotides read TGTGCCAGCAGTGACACCAGCACAGATACGCAGTATTTT.

DNA for the CDR3: TGTGCCAGCAGTTTGGGACCCTTGGGCACCGGGGAGCTGTTTTTT. Its protein product is CASSLGPLGTGELFF. The chain has TRBV27 and TRBJ2-2; D might be TRBD1 or TRBD2, each matching 5 bases. The V and J ends lost 3 bases and 4 bases respectively, with 12 bases between them. From germline, CDR1 is MNHEY and CDR2 SMNVEV (reference sequence). This CDR3 contains 15 residues.

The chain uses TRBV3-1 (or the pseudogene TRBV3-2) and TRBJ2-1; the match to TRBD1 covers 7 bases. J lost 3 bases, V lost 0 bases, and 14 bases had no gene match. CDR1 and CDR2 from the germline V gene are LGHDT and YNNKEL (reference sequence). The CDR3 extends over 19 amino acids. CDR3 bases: TGTGCCAGCAGCCAAGAGGGACAGCCCCCTGTGGAACTCTACAATGAGCAGTTCTTC. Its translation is CASSQEGQPPVELYNEQFF.

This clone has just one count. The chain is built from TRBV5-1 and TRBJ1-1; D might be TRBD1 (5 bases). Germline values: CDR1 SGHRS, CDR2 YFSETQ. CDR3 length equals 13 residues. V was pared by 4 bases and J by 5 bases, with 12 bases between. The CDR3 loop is CASSRWGGTEAFF. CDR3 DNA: TGCGCCAGCAGCCGTTGGGGGGGTACTGAAGCTTTCTTT. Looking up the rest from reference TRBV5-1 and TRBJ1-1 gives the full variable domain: KAGVTQTPRYLIKTRGQQVTLSCSPISGHRSVSWYQQTPGQGLQFLFEYFSETQRNKGNFPGRFSGRQFSNSRSEMNVSTLELGDSALYLCASSRWGGTEAFFGQGTRLTVV.

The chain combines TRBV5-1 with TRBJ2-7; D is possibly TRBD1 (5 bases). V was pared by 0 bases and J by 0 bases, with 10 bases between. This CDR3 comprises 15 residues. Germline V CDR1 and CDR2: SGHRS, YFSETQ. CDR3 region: CASSLETGHSYEQYF. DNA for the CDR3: TGCGCCAGCAGCTTGGAGACCGGACACTCCTACGAGCAGTACTTC.

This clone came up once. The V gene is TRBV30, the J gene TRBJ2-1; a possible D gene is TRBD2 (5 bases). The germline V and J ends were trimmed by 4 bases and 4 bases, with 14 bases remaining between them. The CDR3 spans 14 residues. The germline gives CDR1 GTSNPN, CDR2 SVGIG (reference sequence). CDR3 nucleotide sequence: TGTGCCTGGACGAAACTAGATTTATACAATGAGCAGTTCTTC. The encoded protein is CAWTKLDLYNEQFF.

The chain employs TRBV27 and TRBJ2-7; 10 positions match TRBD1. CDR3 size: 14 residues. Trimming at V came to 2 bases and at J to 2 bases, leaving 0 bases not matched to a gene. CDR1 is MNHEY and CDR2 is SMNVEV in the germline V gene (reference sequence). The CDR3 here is CASSLGTGAYEQYF. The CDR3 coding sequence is TGTGCCAGCAGTTTAGGGACAGGGGCCTACGAGCAGTACTTC.

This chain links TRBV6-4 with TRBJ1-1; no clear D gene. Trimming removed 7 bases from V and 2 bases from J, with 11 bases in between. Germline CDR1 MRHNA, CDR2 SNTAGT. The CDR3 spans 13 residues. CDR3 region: CASNQSANTEAFF. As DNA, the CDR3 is TGTGCCAGCAATCAATCGGCTAACACTGAAGCTTTCTTT.

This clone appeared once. CDR3 loop: CASRSGELTDTQYF. The DNA for the CDR3 is TGCGCCAGCAGGTCCGGGGAGCTCACAGATACGCAGTATTTT. The genes are TRBV4-1 and TRBJ2-3; the D gene is possibly TRBD2 (5 bases). The germline V and J ends were trimmed by 6 bases and 2 bases, with 12 bases remaining between them. This CDR3 is 14 amino acids long. Germline assignment: CDR1 MGHRA and CDR2 YSYEKL.

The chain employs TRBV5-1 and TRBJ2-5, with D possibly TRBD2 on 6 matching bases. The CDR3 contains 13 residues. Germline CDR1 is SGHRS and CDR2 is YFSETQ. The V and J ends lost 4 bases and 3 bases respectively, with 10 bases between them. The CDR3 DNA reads TGCGCCAGCAGCCCCGGGGGTAAAGAGACCCAGTACTTC. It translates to CASSPGGKETQYF. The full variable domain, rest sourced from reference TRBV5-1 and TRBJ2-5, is KAGVTQTPRYLIKTRGQQVTLSCSPISGHRSVSWYQQTPGQGLQFLFEYFSETQRNKGNFPGRFSGRQFSNSRSEMNVSTLELGDSALYLCASSPGGKETQYFGPGTRLLVL.

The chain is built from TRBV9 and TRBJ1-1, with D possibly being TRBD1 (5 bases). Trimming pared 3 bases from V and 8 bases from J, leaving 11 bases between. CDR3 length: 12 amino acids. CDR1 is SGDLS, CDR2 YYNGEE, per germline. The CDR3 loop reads CASSGDGGEAFF. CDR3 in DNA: TGTGCCAGCAGCGGAGACGGGGGGGAAGCTTTCTTT.

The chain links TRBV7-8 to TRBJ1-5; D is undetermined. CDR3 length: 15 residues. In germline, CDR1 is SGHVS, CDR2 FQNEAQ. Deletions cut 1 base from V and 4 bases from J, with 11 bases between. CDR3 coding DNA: TGTGCCAGCAGCTTAGGTTGGCAGGTTAATCAGCCCCAGCATTTT. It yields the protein CASSLGWQVNQPQHF.

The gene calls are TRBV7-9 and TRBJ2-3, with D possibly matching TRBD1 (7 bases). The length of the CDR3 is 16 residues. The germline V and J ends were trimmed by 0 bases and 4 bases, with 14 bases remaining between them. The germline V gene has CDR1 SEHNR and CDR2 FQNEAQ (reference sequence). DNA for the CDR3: TGTGCCAGCAGCTTAGCGCCAGGGGGGCTCCCAGATACGCAGTATTTT. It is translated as CASSLAPGGLPDTQYF. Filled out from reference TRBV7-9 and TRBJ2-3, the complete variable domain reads DTGVSQNPRHKITKRGQNVTFRCDPISEHNRLYWYRQTLGQGPEFLTYFQNEAQLEKSRLLSDRFSAERPKGSFSTLEIQRTEQGDSAMYLCASSLAPGGLPDTQYFGPGTRLTVL.

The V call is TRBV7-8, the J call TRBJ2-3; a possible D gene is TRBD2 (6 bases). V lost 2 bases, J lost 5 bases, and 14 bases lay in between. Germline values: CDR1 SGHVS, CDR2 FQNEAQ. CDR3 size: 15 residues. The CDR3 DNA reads TGTGCCAGCAGCTTAACGGGGGTGGGTGAAGATACGCAGTATTTT. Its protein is CASSLTGVGEDTQYF.

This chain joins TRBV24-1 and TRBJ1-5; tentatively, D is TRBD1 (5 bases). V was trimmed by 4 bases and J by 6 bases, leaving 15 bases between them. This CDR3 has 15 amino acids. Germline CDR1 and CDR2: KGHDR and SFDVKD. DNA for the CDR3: TGTGCCACCAGTGAGGCAGGGACCAACAGTCAGCCCCAGCATTTT. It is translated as CATSEAGTNSQPQHF.

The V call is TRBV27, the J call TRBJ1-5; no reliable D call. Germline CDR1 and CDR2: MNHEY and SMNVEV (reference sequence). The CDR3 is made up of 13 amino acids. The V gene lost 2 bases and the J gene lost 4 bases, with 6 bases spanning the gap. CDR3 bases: TGTGCCAGCAGTTTAAGCGAAAATCAGCCCCAGCATTTT. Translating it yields CASSLSENQPQHF.

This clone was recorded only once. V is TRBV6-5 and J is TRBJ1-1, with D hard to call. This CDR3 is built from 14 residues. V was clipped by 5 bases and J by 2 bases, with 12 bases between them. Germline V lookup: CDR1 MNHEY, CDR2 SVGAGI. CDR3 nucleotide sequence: TGTGCCAGCAGTACTAGAGGACTCAACACTGAAGCTTTCTTT. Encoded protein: CASSTRGLNTEAFF.

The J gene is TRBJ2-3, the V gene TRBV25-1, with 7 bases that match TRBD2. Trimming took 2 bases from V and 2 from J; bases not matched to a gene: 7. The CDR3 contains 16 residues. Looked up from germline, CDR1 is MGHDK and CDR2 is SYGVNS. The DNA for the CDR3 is TGTGCCAGCAGTGAAAGCAGCGGGGCCCCCACAGATACGCAGTATTTT. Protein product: CASSESSGAPTDTQYF.

The DNA for the CDR3 is TGTGCCAGCAGTTTGACGAGCGCACTAAACACAGATACGCAGTATTTT. Amino acid sequence: CASSLTSALNTDTQYF. The chain couples TRBV28 to TRBJ2-3; D ambiguous. The CDR3 runs 16 residues. Germline CDR1 reads MDHEN; CDR2 reads SYDVKM. The germline V and J ends were trimmed by 3 bases and 2 bases, with 15 bases remaining between them.

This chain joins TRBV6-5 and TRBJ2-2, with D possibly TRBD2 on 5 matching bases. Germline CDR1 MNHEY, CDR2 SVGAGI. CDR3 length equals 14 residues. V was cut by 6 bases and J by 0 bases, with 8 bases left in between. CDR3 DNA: TGTGCCAGCAGCCGGACTGCGAACACCGGGGAGCTGTTTTTT. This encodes CASSRTANTGELFF.

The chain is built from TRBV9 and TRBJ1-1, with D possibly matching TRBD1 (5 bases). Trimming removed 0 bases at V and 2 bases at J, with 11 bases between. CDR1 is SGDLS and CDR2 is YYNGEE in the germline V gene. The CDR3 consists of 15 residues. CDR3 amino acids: CASSVGGTINTEAFF. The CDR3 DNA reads TGTGCCAGCAGCGTAGGGGGGACCATTAACACTGAAGCTTTCTTT.

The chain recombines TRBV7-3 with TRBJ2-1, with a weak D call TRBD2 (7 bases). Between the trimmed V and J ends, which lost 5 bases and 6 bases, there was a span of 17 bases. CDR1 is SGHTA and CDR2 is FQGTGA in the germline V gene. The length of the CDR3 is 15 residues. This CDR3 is CASSPLGGGGNEQFF. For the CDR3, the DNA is TGTGCCAGCAGCCCCCTAGGGGGAGGGGGCAATGAGCAGTTCTTC.

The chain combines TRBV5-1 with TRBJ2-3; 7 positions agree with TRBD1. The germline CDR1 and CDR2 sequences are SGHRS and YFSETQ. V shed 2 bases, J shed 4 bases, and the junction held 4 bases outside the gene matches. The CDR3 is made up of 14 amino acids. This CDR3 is CASSFITGADTQYF. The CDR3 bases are TGCGCCAGCAGCTTCATTACAGGGGCAGATACGCAGTATTTT.

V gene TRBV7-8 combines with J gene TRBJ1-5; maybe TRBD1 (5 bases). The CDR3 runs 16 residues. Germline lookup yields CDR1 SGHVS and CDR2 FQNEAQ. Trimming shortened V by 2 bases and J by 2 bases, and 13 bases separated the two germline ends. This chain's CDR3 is CASSLLEGKGNQPQHF. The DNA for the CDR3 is TGTGCCAGCAGCTTACTTGAGGGGAAGGGCAATCAGCCCCAGCATTTT. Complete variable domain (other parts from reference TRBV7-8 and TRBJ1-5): GAGVSQSPRYKVAKRGQDVALRCDPISGHVSLFWYQQALGQGPEFLTYFQNEAQLDKSGLPSDRFFAERPEGSVSTLKIQRTQQEDSAVYLCASSLLEGKGNQPQHFGDGTRLSIL.

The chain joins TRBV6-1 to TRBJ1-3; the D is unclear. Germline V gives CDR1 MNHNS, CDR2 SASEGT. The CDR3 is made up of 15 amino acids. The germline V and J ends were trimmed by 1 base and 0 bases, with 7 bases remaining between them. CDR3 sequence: CASSEDLSSGNTIYF. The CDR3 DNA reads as TGTGCCAGCAGTGAAGATTTGAGCTCTGGAAACACCATATATTTT.

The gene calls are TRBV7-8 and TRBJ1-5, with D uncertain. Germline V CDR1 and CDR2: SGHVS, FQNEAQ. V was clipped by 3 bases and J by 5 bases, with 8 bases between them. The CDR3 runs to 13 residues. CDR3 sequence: CASSFGEDQPQHF. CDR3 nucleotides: TGTGCCAGCAGCTTCGGCGAGGATCAGCCCCAGCATTTT.

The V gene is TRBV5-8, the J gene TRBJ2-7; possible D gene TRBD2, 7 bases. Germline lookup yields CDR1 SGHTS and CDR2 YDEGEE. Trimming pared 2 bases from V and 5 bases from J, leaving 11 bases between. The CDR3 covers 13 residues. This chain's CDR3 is CASSFSGGNEQYF. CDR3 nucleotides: TGTGCCAGCAGCTTTTCGGGGGGCAACGAGCAGTACTTC. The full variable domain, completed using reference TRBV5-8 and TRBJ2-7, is EAGVTQSPTHLIKTRGQQATLRCSPISGHTSVYWYQQALGLGLQFLLWYDEGEERNRGNFPPRFSGRQFPNYSSELNVNALELEDSALYLCASSFSGGNEQYFGPGTRLTVT.

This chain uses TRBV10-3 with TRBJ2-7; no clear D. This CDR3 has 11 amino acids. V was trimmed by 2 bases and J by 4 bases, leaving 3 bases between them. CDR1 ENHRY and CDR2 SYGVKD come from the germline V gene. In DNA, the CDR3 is TGTGCCATCAGTGAGGGTTACGAGCAGTACTTC. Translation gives CAISEGYEQYF.

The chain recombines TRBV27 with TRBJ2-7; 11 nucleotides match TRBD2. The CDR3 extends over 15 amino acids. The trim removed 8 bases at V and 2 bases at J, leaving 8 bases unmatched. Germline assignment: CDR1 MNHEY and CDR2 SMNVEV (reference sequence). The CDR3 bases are TGTGCCAGCCGGGTGACTAGCGGGACAACCTACGAGCAGTACTTC. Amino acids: CASRVTSGTTYEQYF.